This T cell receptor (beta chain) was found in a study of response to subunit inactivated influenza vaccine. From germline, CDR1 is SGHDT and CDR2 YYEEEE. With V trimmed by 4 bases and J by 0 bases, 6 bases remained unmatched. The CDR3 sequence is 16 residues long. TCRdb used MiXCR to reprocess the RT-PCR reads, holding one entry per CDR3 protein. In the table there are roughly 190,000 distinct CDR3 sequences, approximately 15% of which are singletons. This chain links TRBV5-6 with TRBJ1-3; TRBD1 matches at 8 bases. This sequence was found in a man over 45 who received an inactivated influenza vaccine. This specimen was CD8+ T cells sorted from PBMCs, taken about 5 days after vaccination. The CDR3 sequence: CASSPDRAISGNTIYF. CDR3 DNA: TGTGCCAGCAGCCCGGACAGGGCGATCTCTGGAAACACCATATATTTT.